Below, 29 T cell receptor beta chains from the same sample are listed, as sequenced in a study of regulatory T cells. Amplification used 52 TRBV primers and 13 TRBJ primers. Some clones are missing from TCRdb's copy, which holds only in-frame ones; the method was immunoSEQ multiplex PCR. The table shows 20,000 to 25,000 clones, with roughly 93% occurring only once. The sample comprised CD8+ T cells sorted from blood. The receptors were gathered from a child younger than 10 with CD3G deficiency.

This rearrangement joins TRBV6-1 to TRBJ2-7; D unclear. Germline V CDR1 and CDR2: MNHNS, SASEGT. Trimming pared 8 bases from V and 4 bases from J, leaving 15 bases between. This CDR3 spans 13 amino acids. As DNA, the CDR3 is TGTGCCAGCGGTAGCCTTCCCCCGTACGAGCAGTACTTC. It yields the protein CASGSLPPYEQYF.

This CDR3 reads CASSLAPGQANTGELFF. The CDR3 DNA reads TGTGCCAGCAGCTTAGCTCCGGGACAAGCTAACACCGGGGAGCTGTTTTTT. The chain combines TRBV7-9 with TRBJ2-2, with a weak D call TRBD1 (6 bases). The germline V and J ends were trimmed by 0 bases and 2 bases, with 13 bases remaining between them. The CDR3 loop spans 17 amino acids. The germline gives CDR1 SEHNR, CDR2 FQNEAQ (reference sequence).

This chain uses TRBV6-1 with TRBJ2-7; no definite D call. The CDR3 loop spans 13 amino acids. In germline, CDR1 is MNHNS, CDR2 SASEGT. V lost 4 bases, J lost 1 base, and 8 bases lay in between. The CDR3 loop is CASSVGGSYEQYF. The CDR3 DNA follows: TGTGCCAGCAGTGTAGGCGGTTCCTACGAGCAGTACTTC.

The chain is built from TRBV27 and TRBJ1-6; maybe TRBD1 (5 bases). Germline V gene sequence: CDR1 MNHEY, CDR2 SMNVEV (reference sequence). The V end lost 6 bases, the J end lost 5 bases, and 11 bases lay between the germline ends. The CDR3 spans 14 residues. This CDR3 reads CASRPGLDNSPLHF. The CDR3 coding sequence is TGTGCCAGCAGGCCGGGACTGGATAATTCACCCCTCCACTTT.

This CDR3 reads CAISDSQGKVQYF. The CDR3 DNA reads TGTGCCATCAGTGATAGCCAGGGGAAGGTTCAGTACTTC. This chain connects TRBV10-3 to TRBJ2-5; a possible D gene is TRBD1 (6 bases). The CDR3 loop spans 13 amino acids. V lost 3 bases to trimming and J lost 11 bases, with 16 bases between them. Germline V gene data show CDR1 as ENHRY and CDR2 as SYGVKD.

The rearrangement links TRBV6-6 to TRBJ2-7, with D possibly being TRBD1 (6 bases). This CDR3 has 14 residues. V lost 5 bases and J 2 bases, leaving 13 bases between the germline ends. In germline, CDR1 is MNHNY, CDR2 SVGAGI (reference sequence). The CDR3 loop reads CASSLWGHPYEQYF. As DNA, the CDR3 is TGTGCCAGCAGTCTCTGGGGGCACCCCTACGAGCAGTACTTC.

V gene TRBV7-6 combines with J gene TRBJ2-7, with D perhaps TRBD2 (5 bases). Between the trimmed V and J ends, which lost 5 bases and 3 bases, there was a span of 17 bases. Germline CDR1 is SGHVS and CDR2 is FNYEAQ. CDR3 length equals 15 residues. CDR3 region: CASSLGDSEGYEQYF. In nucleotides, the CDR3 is TGTGCCAGCAGCCTCGGAGACTCCGAGGGCTACGAGCAGTACTTC.

Here the CDR3 DNA reads TGTGCCAGCAGCTTAGGAACAGCCTACGAGCAGTACTTC. This gives the protein CASSLGTAYEQYF. The chain is built from TRBV7-8 and TRBJ2-7, with D unclear. Germline V gene data show CDR1 as SGHVS and CDR2 as FQNEAQ. This CDR3 has 13 residues. Between the trimmed V and J ends, which lost 1 base and 2 bases, there was a span of 6 bases.

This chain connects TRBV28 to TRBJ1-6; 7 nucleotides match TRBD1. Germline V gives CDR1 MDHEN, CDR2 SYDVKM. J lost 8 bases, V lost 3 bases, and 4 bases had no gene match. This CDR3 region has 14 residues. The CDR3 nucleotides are TGTGCCAGCAGTTTGCGGGACAGCTATTCACCCCTCCACTTT. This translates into CASSLRDSYSPLHF.

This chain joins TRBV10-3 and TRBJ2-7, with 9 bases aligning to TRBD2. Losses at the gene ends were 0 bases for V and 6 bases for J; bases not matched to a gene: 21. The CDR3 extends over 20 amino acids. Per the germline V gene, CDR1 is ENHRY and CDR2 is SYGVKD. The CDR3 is CAISESKLLAGRPGNFEQYF. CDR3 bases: TGTGCCATCAGTGAGTCGAAACTCCTAGCGGGACGGCCCGGGAATTTCGAGCAGTACTTC.

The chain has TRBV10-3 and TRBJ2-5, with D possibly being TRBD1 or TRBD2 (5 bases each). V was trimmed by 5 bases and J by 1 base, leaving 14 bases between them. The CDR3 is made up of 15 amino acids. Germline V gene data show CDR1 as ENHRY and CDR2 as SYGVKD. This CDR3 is CAISPGAGFQETQYF. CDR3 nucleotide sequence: TGTGCCATCAGTCCCGGGGCAGGCTTCCAAGAGACCCAGTACTTC.

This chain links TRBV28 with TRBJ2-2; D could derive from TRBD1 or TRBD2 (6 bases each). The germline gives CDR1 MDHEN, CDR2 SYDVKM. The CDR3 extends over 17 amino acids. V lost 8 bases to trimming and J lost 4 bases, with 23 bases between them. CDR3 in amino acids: CASLSARRGTGTGELFF. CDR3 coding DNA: TGTGCCAGCCTGAGTGCGAGGAGGGGGACTGGCACCGGGGAGCTGTTTTTT.

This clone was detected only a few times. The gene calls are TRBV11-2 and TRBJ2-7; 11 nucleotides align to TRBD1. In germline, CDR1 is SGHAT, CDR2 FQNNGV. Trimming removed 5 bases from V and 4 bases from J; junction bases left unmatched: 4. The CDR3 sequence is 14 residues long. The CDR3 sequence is CASSLGTGGYEQYF. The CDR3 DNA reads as TGTGCCAGCAGCCTCGGGACAGGGGGATACGAGCAGTACTTC.

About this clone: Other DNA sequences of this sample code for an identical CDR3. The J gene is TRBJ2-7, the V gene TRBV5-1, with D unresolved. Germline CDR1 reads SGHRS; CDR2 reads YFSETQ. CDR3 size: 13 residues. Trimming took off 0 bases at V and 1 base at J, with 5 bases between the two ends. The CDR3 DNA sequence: TGCGCCAGCAGCTTGGGAAGTTCCTACGAGCAGTACTTC. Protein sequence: CASSLGSSYEQYF.

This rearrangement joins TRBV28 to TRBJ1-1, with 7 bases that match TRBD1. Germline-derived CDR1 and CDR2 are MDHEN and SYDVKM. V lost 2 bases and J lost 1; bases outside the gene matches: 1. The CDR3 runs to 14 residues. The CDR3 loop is CASSLNRGNTEAFF. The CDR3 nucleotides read TGTGCCAGCAGTTTAAACAGGGGGAACACTGAAGCTTTCTTT.

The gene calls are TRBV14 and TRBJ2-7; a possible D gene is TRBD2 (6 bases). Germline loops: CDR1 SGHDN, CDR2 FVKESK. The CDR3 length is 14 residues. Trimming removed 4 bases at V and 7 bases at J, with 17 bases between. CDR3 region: CASSRWDSPWEQYF. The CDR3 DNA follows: TGTGCCAGCAGCCGATGGGACTCCCCGTGGGAGCAGTACTTC.

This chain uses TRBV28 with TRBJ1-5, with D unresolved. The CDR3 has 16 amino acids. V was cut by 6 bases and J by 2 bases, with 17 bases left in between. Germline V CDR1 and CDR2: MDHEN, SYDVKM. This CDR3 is CASSSKWKGGNQPQHF. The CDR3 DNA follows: TGTGCCAGCAGCTCGAAATGGAAGGGTGGCAATCAGCCCCAGCATTTT.

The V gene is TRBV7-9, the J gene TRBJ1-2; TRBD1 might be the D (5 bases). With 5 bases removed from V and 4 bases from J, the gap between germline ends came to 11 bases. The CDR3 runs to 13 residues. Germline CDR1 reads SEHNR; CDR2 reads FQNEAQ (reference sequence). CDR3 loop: CASSPLGVYGYTF. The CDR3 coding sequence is TGTGCCAGCAGCCCCCTAGGGGTCTATGGCTACACCTTC.

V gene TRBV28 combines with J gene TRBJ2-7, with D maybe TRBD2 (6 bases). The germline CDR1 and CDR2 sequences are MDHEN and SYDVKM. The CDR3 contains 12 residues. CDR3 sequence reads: CASGRDSYEQYF. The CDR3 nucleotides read TGTGCGTCCGGGCGGGACTCCTACGAGCAGTACTTC.

The CDR3: CASSYAYSNQPQHF. Written as DNA, the CDR3 is TGTGCCAGCAGTTATGCTTATAGCAATCAGCCCCAGCATTTT. The gene calls are TRBV28 and TRBJ1-5; D gene unclear. V lost 4 bases, J lost 0 bases, and 7 bases lay in between. The CDR3 is 14 amino acids. Per germline, CDR1 MDHEN and CDR2 SYDVKM.

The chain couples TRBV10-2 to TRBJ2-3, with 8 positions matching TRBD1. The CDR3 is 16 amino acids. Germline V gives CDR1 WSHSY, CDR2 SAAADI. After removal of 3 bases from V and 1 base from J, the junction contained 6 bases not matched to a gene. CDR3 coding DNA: TGCGCCAGCAGTGATCCGGACAGGGCGGGCACAGATACGCAGTATTTT. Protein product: CASSDPDRAGTDTQYF.

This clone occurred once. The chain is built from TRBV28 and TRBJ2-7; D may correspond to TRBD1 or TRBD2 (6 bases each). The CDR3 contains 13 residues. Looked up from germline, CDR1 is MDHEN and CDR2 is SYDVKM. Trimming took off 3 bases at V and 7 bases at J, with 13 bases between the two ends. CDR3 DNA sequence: TGTGCCAGCAGTTTCGCAGGGGCGGGAGAGCAGTACTTC. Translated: CASSFAGAGEQYF.

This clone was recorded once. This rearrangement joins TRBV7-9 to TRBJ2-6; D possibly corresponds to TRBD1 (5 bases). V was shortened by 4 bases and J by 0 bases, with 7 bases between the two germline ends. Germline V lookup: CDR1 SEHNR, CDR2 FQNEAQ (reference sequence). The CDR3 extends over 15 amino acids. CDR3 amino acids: CASSYRSSGANVLTF. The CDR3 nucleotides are TGTGCCAGCAGCTACAGGAGCTCTGGGGCCAACGTCCTGACTTTC.

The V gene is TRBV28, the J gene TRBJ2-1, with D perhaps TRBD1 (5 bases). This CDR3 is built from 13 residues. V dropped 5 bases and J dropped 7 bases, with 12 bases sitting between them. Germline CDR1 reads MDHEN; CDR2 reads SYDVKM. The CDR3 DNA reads TGTGCCAGCAGTACAGGCCGGAGAAATGAGCAGTTCTTC. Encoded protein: CASSTGRRNEQFF.

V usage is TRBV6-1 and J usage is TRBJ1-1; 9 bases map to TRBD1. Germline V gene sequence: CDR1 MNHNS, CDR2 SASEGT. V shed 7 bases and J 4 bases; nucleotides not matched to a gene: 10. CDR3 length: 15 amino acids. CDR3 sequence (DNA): TGTGCCAGCACCCTAGGGGGGACAGGGTTCACTGAAGCTTTCTTT. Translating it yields CASTLGGTGFTEAFF.

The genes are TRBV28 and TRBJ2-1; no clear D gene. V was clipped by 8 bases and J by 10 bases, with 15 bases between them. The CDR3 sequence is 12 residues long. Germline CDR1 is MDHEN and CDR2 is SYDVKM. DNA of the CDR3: TGTGCCAGCTCGACTCCGCTTGGCGAGCAGTTCTTC. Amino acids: CASSTPLGEQFF.

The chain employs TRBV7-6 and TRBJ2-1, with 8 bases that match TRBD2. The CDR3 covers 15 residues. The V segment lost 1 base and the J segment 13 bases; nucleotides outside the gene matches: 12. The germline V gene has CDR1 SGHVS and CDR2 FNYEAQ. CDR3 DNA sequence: TGTGCCAGCAGCTTAGAGGCTAGCGGGTACCCGAACCAGTTCTTC. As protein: CASSLEASGYPNQFF.

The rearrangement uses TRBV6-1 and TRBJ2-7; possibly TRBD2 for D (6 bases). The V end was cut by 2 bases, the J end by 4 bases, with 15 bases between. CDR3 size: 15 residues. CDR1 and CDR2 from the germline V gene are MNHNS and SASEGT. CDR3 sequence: CASSEIGLPPYEQYF. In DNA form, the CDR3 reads TGTGCCAGCAGTGAAATTGGACTACCGCCTTACGAGCAGTACTTC.

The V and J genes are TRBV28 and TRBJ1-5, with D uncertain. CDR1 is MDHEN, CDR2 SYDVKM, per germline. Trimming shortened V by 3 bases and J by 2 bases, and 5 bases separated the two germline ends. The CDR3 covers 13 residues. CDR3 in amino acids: CASSFLGNQPQHF. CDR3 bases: TGTGCCAGCAGTTTCTTAGGCAATCAGCCCCAGCATTTT.